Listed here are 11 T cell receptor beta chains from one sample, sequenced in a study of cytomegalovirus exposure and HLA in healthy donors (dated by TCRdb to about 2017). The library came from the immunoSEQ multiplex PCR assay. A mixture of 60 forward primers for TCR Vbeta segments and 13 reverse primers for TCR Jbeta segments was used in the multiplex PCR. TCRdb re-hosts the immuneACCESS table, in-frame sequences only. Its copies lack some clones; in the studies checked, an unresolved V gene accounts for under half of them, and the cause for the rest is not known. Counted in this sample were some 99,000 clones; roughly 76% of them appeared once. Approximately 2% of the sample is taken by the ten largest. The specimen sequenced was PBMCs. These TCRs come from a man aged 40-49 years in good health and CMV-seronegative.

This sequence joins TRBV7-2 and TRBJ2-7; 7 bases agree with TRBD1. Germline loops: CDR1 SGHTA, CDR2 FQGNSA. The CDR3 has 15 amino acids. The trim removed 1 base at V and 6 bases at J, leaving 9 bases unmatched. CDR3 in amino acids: CASSLVRGLNGEQYF. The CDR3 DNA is TGTGCCAGCAGCTTAGTAAGGGGGCTGAACGGCGAGCAGTACTTC.

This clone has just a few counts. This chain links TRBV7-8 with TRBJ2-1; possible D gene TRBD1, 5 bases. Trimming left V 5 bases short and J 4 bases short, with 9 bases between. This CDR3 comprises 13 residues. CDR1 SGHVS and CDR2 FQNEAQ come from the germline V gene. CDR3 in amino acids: CASSPQGYNEQFF. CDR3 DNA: TGTGCCAGCAGCCCCCAGGGATACAATGAGCAGTTCTTC.

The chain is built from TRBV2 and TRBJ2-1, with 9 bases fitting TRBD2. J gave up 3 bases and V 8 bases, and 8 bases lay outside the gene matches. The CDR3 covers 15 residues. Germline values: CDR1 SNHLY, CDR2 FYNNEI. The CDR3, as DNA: TGTGCCAGCGTTGAACTAGCGGGTATCTACAATGAGCAGTTCTTC. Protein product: CASVELAGIYNEQFF.

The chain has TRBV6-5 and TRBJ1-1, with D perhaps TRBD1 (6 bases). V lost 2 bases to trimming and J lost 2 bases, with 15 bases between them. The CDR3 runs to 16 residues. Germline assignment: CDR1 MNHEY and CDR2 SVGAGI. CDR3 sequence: CASSYLPTGSNTEAFF. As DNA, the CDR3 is TGTGCCAGCAGTTACCTCCCGACAGGAAGTAACACTGAAGCTTTCTTT.

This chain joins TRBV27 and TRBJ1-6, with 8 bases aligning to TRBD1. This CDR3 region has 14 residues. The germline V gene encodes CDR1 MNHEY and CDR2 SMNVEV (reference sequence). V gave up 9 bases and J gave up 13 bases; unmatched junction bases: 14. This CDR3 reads CASRQGPVNRPLHF. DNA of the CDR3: TGTGCCAGTCGACAGGGGCCCGTAAATCGGCCCCTCCACTTT.

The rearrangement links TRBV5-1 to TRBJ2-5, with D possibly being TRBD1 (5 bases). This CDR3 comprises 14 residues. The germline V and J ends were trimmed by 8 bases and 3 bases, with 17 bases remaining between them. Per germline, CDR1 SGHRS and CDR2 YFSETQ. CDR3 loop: CASSPMAGKETQYF. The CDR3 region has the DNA TGCGCCAGTAGCCCCATGGCAGGGAAAGAGACCCAGTACTTC.

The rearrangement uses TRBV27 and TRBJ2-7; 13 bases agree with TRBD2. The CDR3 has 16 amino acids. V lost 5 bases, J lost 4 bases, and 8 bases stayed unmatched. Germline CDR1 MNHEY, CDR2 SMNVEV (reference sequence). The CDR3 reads CASSTILAGGVYEQYF. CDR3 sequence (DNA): TGTGCCAGCAGTACGATACTAGCGGGAGGGGTATACGAGCAGTACTTC.

CDR3 nucleotides: TGTGCCAGCAGTTTGACTACCCGACAGGGGGCCTACGAGCAGTACTTC. Protein: CASSLTTRQGAYEQYF. V gene TRBV28 combines with J gene TRBJ2-7, with TRBD1 identical over 9 bases. The CDR3 spans 16 residues. Germline V gives CDR1 MDHEN, CDR2 SYDVKM. Germline trimming cut 3 bases from V and 2 bases from J; bases unmatched to any gene: 8.

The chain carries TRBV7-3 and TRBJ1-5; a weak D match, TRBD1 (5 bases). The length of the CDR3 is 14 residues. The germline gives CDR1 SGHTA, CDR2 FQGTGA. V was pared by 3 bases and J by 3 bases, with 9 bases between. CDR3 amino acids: CASSFGGTNQPQHF. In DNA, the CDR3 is TGTGCCAGCAGCTTTGGAGGGACCAATCAGCCCCAGCATTTT. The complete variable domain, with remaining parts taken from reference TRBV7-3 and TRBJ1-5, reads GAGVSQTPSNKVTEKGKYVELRCDPISGHTALYWYRQSLGQGPEFLIYFQGTGAADDSGLPNDRFFAVRPEGSVSTLKIQRTERGDSAVYLCASSFGGTNQPQHFGDGTRLSIL.

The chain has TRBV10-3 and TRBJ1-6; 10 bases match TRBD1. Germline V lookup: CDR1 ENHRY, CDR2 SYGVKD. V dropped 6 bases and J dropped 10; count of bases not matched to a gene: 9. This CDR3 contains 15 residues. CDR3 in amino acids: CAIRGGQGSGSPLHF. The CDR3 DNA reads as TGTGCCATCAGGGGGGGACAGGGGAGCGGGTCACCCCTCCACTTT.

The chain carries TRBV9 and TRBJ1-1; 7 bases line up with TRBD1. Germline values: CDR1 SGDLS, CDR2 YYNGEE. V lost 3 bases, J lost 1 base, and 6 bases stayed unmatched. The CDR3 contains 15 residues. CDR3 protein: CASSAAPGGNTEAFF. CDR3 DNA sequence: TGTGCCAGCAGCGCAGCCCCAGGGGGGAACACTGAAGCTTTCTTT. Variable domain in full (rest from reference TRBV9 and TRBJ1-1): DSGVTQTPKHLITATGQRVTLRCSPRSGDLSVYWYQQSLDQGLQFLIQYYNGEERAKGNILERFSAQQFPDLHSELNLSSLELGDSALYFCASSAAPGGNTEAFFGQGTRLTVV.